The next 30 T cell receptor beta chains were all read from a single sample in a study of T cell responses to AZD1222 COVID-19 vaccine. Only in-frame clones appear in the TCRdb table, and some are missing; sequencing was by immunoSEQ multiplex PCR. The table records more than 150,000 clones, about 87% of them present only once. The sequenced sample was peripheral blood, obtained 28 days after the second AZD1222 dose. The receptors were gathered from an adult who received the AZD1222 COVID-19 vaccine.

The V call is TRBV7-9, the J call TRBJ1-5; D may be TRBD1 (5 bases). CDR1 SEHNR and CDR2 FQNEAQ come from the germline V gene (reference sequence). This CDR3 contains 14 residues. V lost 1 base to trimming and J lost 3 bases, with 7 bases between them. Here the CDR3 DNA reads TGTGCCAGCAGCTTAGGGGGGAACAATCAGCCCCAGCATTTT. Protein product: CASSLGGNNQPQHF.

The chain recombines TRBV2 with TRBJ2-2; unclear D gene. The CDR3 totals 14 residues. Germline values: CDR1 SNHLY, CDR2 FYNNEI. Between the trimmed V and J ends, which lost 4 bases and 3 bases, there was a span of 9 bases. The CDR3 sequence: CASSGTDYTGELFF. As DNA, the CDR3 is TGTGCCAGCAGTGGAACAGACTACACCGGGGAGCTGTTTTTT.

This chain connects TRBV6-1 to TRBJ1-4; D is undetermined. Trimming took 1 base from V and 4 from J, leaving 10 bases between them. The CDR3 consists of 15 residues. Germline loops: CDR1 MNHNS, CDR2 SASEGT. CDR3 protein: CASSEVPGGNEKLFF. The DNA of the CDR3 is TGTGCCAGCAGTGAAGTTCCAGGAGGTAATGAAAAACTGTTTTTT.

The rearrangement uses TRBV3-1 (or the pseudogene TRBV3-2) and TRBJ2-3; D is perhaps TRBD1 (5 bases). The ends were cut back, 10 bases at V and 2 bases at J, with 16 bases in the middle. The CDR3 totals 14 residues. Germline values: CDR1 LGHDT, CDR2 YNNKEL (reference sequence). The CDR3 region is CATTVGLLTDTQYF. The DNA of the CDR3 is TGTGCCACCACCGTGGGGCTCCTCACAGATACGCAGTATTTT.

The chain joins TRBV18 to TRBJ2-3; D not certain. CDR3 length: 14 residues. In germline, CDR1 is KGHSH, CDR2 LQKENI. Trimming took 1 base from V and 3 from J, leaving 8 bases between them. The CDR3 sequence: CASSPLQATDTQYF. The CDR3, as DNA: TGTGCCAGCTCACCACTCCAGGCGACAGATACGCAGTATTTT.

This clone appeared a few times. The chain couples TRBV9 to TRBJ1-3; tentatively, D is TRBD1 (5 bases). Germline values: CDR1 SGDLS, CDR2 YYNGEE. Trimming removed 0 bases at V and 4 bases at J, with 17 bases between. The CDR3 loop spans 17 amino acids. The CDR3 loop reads CASSVAAIRESGNTIYF. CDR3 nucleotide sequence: TGTGCCAGCAGCGTAGCCGCAATCAGGGAATCCGGAAACACCATATATTTT.

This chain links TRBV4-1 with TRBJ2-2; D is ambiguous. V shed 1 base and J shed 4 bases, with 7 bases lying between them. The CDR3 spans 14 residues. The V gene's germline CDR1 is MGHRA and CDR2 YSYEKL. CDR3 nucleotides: TGCGCCAGCAGCCAAGTATCCGGCACCGGGGAGCTGTTTTTT. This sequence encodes CASSQVSGTGELFF.

This CDR3 reads CASSRTAYEQYF. The CDR3 nucleotides read TGTGCCAGCAGTCGGACGGCCTACGAGCAGTACTTC. The rearrangement joins TRBV12-3 or TRBV12-4 to TRBJ2-7, with no clear D. V dropped 5 bases and J dropped 2 bases, with 7 bases sitting between them. The CDR3 totals 12 residues.

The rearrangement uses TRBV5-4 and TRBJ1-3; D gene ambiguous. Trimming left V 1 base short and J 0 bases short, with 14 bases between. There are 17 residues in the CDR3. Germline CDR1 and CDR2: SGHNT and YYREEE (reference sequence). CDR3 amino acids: CASSLSPGWGSGNTIYF. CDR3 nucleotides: TGTGCCAGCAGCTTGTCTCCGGGTTGGGGCTCTGGAAACACCATATATTTT.

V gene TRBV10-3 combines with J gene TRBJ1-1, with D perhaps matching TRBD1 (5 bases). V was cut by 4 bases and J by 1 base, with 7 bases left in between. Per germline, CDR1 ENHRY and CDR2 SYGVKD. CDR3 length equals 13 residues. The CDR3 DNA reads TGTGCCATCAGTGTAGGGGCGAACACTGAAGCTTTCTTT. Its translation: CAISVGANTEAFF.

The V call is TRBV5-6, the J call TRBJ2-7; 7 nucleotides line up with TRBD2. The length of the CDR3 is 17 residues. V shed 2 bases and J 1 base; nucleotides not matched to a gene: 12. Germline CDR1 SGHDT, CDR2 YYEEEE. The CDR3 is CASSLTLPGGNSYEQYF. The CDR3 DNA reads TGTGCCAGCAGCTTAACTCTACCCGGGGGGAATTCCTACGAGCAGTACTTC. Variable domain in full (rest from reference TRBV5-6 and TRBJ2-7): DAGVTQSPTHLIKTRGQQVTLRCSPKSGHDTVSWYQQALGQGPQFIFQYYEEEERQRGNFPDRFSGHQFPNYSSELNVNALLLGDSALYLCASSLTLPGGNSYEQYFGPGTRLTVT.

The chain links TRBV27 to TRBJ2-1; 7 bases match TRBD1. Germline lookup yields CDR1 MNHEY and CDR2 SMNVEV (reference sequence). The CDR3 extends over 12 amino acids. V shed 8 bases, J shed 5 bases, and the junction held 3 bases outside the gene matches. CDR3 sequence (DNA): TGTGCCAGCGGGACAGTTCACAATGAGCAGTTCTTC. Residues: CASGTVHNEQFF.

CDR3 in amino acids: CAWRARDRGLGEQFF. Written as DNA, the CDR3 is TGTGCCTGGAGGGCCCGGGACAGGGGGCTCGGTGAGCAGTTCTTC. V usage is TRBV30 and J usage is TRBJ2-1, with TRBD1 matching over 12 bases. This CDR3 has 15 residues. Trimming cost V 3 bases and J 9 bases; bases outside gene matches: 9. Germline loops: CDR1 GTSNPN, CDR2 SVGIG (reference sequence). The complete variable domain, with remaining parts taken from reference TRBV30 and TRBJ2-1, reads SQTIHQWPATLVQPVGSPLSLECTVEGTSNPNLYWYRQAAGRGLQLLFYSVGIGQISSEVPQNLSASRPQDRQFILSSKKLLLSDSGFYLCAWRARDRGLGEQFFGPGTRLTVL.

CDR3 amino acids: CASSLPPPGSNQPQHF. The CDR3 bases are TGTGCCAGCAGCTTACCCCCCCCTGGGAGCAATCAGCCCCAGCATTTT. V is TRBV11-3 and J is TRBJ1-5; D not resolved. The CDR3 spans 16 residues. The V end lost 2 bases, the J end lost 1 base, and 12 bases lay between the germline ends. From germline, CDR1 is SGHNT and CDR2 YENEEA.

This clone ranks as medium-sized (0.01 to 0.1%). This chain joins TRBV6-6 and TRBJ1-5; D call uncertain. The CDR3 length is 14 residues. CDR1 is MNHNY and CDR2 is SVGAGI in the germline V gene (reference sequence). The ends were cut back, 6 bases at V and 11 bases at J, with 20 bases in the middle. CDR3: CASSYAPDRGSQHF. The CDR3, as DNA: TGTGCCAGCAGCTACGCCCCGGACCGAGGCTCCCAGCATTTT.

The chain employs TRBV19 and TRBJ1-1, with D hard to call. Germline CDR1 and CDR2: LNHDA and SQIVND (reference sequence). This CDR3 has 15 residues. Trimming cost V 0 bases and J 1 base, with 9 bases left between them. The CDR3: CASSIDPYRNTEAFF. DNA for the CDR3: TGTGCCAGTAGTATAGATCCCTACAGGAACACTGAAGCTTTCTTT.

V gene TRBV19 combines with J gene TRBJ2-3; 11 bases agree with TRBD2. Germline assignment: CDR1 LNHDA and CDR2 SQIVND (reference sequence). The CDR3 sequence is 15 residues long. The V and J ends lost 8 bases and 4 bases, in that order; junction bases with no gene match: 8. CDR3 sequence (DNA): TGTGCCAGTGGATCCGGACTAGCGGGTTCAGATACGCAGTATTTT. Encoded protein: CASGSGLAGSDTQYF.

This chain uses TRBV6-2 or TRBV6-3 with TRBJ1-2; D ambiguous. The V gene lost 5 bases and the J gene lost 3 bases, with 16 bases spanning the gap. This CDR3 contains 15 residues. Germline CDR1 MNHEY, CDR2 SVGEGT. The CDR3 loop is CASSDAGSLDYGYTF. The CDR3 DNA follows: TGTGCCAGCAGTGACGCAGGATCGTTGGACTATGGCTACACCTTC.

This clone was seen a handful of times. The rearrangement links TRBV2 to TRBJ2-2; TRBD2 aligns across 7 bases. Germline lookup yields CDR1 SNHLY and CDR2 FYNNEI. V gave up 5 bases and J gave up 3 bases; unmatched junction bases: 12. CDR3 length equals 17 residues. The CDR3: CASSIHSWREYTGELFF. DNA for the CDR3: TGTGCCAGCAGTATCCACTCTTGGCGGGAGTACACCGGGGAGCTGTTTTTT.

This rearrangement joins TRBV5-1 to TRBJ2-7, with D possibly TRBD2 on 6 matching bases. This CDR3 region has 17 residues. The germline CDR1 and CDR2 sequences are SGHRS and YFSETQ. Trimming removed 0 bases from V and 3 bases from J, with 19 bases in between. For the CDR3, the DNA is TGCGCCAGCAGCTTGGGCATGGAATTGAGGAGGGACTACGAGCAGTACTTC. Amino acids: CASSLGMELRRDYEQYF.

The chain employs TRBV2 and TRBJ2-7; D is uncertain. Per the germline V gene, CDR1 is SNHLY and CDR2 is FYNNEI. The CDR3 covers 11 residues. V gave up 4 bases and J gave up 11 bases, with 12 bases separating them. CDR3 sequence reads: CASSVGPSEYF. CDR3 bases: TGTGCCAGCAGTGTCGGCCCCTCGGAGTACTTC.

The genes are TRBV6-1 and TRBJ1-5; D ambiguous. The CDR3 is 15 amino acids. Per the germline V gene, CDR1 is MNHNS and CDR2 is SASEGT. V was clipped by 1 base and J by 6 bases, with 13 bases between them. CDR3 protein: CASSEGPGRPQPQHF. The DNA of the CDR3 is TGTGCCAGCAGTGAAGGGCCCGGAAGGCCTCAGCCCCAGCATTTT.

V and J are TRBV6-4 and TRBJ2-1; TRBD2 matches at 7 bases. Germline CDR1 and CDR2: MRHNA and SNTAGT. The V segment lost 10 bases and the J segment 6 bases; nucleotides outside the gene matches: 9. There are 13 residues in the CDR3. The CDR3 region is CATSRDYTNEQFF. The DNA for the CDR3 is TGTGCCACCTCCCGGGACTACACCAATGAGCAGTTCTTC.

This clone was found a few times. The CDR3 protein is CASSRDSNSPLHF. The CDR3 region has the DNA TGTGCCAGCAGCCGGGACAGTAATTCACCCCTCCACTTT. The chain links TRBV5-6 to TRBJ1-6; 7 bases line up with TRBD1. Germline V gives CDR1 SGHDT, CDR2 YYEEEE. CDR3 size: 13 residues. Trimming at V came to 4 bases and at J to 6 bases, leaving 1 base not matched to a gene.

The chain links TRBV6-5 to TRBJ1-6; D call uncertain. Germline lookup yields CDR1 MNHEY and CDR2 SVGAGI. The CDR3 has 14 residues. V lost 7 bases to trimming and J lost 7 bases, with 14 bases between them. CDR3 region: CASKDGVKNSPLHF. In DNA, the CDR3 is TGTGCCAGCAAGGATGGGGTCAAGAATTCACCCCTCCACTTT.

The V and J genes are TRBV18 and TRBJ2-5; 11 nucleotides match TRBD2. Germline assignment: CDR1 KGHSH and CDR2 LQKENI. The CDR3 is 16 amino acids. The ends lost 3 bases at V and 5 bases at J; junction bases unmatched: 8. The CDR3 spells CASSPLAGGPRETQYF. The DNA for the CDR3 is TGTGCCAGCTCACCCCTAGCGGGAGGACCTAGGGAGACCCAGTACTTC.

In DNA, the CDR3 is TGCAGCGTTGACTCAGGGGGTGAAAAACTGTTTTTT. This translates into CSVDSGGEKLFF. This chain uses TRBV29-1 with TRBJ1-4; 7 bases map to TRBD1. Trimming removed 3 bases from V and 7 bases from J; junction bases left unmatched: 2. This CDR3 is 12 amino acids long. Germline CDR1 reads SQVTM; CDR2 reads ANQGSEA.

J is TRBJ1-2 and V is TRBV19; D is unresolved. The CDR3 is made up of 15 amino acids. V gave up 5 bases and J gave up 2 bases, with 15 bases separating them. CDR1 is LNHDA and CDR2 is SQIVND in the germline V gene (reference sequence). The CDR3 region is CASSPAQTANYGYTF. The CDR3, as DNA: TGTGCCAGTAGTCCCGCTCAGACGGCAAACTATGGCTACACCTTC.

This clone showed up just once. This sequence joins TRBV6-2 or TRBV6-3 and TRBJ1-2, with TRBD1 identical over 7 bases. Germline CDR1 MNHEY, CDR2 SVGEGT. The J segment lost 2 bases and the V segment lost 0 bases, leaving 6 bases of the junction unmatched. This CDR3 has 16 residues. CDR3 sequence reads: CASSYSGQELNYGYTF. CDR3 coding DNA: TGTGCCAGCAGTTACTCCGGACAGGAATTGAACTATGGCTACACCTTC.

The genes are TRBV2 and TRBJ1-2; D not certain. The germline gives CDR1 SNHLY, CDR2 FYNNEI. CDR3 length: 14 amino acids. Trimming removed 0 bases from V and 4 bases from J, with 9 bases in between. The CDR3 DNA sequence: TGTGCCAGCAGTGAAGCGAATCGTTCCTATGGCTACACCTTC. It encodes CASSEANRSYGYTF.